One T cell receptor beta chain is described in this entry. No antigen is known for it. Given a much more abundant clone one base away, this may be a read error. Lactation, pregnancy, other autoimmune disease or uncontrolled infection led to exclusion of patients. Germline CDR1 and CDR2: MNHNS and SASEGT. The CDR3 has 14 amino acids. This sample stems from a study of T cells in Graves' hyperthyroidism and ophthalmopathy. Study results and caveats: Ophthalmopathy prediction by the model preceded onset by a median approximately 6.9 months.

Amplification targeted TCR beta CDR3 regions from RNA transcripts. During a first-round RT-PCR of the TCR CDR3, the HTBI primer set was used. TCRdb itself ran the multiplex PCR reads through MiXCR, one entry per CDR3 protein. The sample lists roughly 380,000 distinct CDR3 sequences, 13% occurring once. Specimen: blood. The genes are TRBV6-1 and TRBJ2-7, with 7 bases fitting TRBD1. This TCR was recovered from a man younger than 40 with Graves' hyperthyroidism that later progressed to Graves' ophthalmopathy. DNA for the CDR3: TGTGCCGGCAGTGAAGACAGGGTCTCCTACGAGCAGTACTTC. The encoded protein is CAGSEDRVSYEQYF.